The 14 T cell receptor beta chains in this list originate from one sample, sequenced in a study of brain T cells in children with intractable seizures. TCRdb keeps only in-frame clones here, not all; method: immunoSEQ multiplex PCR. Counted here are about 80,000 clones, under 95% occurring once; the ten biggest clones make up 24%. Here the sequenced sample was peripheral blood, taken at surgery. These receptors came from a girl aged 2-10 years with Rasmussen encephalitis and intractable seizures.

V is TRBV9 and J is TRBJ2-5; 8 nucleotides match TRBD2. Unmatched junction bases numbered 8, after V lost 4 bases and J lost 0 bases. The V gene's germline CDR1 is SGDLS and CDR2 YYNGEE. This CDR3 comprises 16 residues. The CDR3 reads CASSPSGGTYQETQYF. In nucleotides, the CDR3 is TGTGCCAGCAGCCCCTCGGGGGGGACGTACCAAGAGACCCAGTACTTC.

The chain recombines TRBV6-5 with TRBJ1-5, with D perhaps TRBD1 (5 bases). This CDR3 spans 13 amino acids. V lost 7 bases, J lost 9 bases, and 16 bases lay in between. Germline loops: CDR1 MNHEY, CDR2 SVGAGI. The CDR3 DNA reads as TGTGCCAGCATAGGGGCAGGGTTATCGCCCCAGCATTTT. This translates into CASIGAGLSPQHF.

This clone was recorded only once. This sequence joins TRBV19 and TRBJ2-1; 7 nucleotides agree with TRBD2. The J segment lost 6 bases and the V segment lost 7 bases, leaving 15 bases of the junction unmatched. Germline values: CDR1 LNHDA, CDR2 SQIVND (reference sequence). The CDR3 is 16 residues long. CDR3 residues: CASTPGRGLGGNEQFF. The CDR3, as DNA: TGTGCCAGTACCCCGGGGCGGGGGTTGGGGGGCAATGAGCAGTTCTTC.

The chain uses TRBV9 and TRBJ1-5; D call uncertain. V was trimmed by 0 bases and J by 0 bases, leaving 10 bases between them. Germline V gene lookup returns CDR1 SGDLS and CDR2 YYNGEE. The CDR3 is 16 residues long. Here the CDR3 DNA reads TGTGCCAGCAGCGTAGGGCCGGAGTATAGCAATCAGCCCCAGCATTTT. Amino acid sequence: CASSVGPEYSNQPQHF.

V usage is TRBV19 and J usage is TRBJ1-5; D not resolved. Looked up from germline, CDR1 is LNHDA and CDR2 is SQIVND (reference sequence). This CDR3 contains 14 residues. Trimming took off 7 bases at V and 0 bases at J, with 10 bases between the two ends. Here the CDR3 DNA reads TGTGCCAGTAAAACTAGCTATAGCAATCAGCCCCAGCATTTT. Encoded protein: CASKTSYSNQPQHF.

The chain joins TRBV6-6 to TRBJ2-5; D ambiguous. The V and J ends lost 4 bases and 2 bases respectively, with 5 bases between them. This CDR3 is 12 amino acids long. CDR1 is MNHNY, CDR2 SVGAGI, per germline (reference sequence). The CDR3 reads CASSSSQETQYF. The CDR3, as DNA: TGTGCCAGCAGTTCCAGTCAAGAGACCCAGTACTTC.

This clone has more than one count but fewer than ten. This CDR3 reads CASSLYTQGSSGNTIYF. For the CDR3, the DNA is TGTGCCAGCAGCTTATATACTCAGGGGAGCTCTGGAAACACCATATATTTT. The gene calls are TRBV7-6 and TRBJ1-3; D may be TRBD1 (6 bases). The CDR3 runs to 17 residues. Trimming cost V 2 bases and J 0 bases, with 14 bases left between them. From germline, CDR1 is SGHVS and CDR2 FNYEAQ.

V and J are TRBV7-6 and TRBJ2-1, with 12 bases aligning to TRBD2. Unmatched junction bases numbered 11, after V lost 5 bases and J lost 0 bases. Germline V lookup: CDR1 SGHVS, CDR2 FNYEAQ. This CDR3 has 19 amino acids. For the CDR3, the DNA is TGTGCCAGCAGCGGGCCCGGACTAGCGGGGCGTAGCTCCTACAATGAGCAGTTCTTC. Encoded protein: CASSGPGLAGRSSYNEQFF.

This rearrangement joins TRBV25-1 to TRBJ2-1; D gene uncertain. V was shortened by 4 bases and J by 8 bases, with 12 bases between the two germline ends. This CDR3 is 13 amino acids long. CDR1 is MGHDK, CDR2 SYGVNS, per germline. The CDR3 DNA is TGTGCCAGCAGTGTTAATATTTTCGATGAGCAGTTCTTC. It codes for CASSVNIFDEQFF.

The chain employs TRBV30 and TRBJ1-5, with D possibly matching TRBD1 (5 bases). The ends were cut back, 3 bases at V and 7 bases at J, with 13 bases in the middle. The CDR3 spans 13 residues. The germline gives CDR1 GTSNPN, CDR2 SVGIG (reference sequence). CDR3 in amino acids: CAWSGQGDQPQHF. CDR3 coding DNA: TGTGCCTGGAGCGGGCAGGGTGACCAGCCCCAGCATTTT.

The chain carries TRBV3-1 (or the pseudogene TRBV3-2) and TRBJ2-5; 8 positions agree with TRBD1. The germline CDR1 and CDR2 sequences are LGHDT and YNNKEL (reference sequence). Unmatched junction bases numbered 5, after V lost 6 bases and J lost 5 bases. This CDR3 has 13 residues. CDR3 in DNA: TGTGCCAGCAGTCTGGACAGGGAGGAGACCCAGTACTTC. It translates to CASSLDREETQYF.

V is TRBV27 and J is TRBJ1-3; 7 nucleotides line up with TRBD1. Trimming at V came to 8 bases and at J to 0 bases, leaving 7 bases not matched to a gene. The germline V gene encodes CDR1 MNHEY and CDR2 SMNVEV (reference sequence). The CDR3 covers 15 residues. This chain's CDR3 is CASSSGQFSGNTIYF. For the CDR3, the DNA is TGTGCCAGCTCCTCGGGACAGTTCTCTGGAAACACCATATATTTT.

This clone appeared once. The chain joins TRBV2 to TRBJ1-2, with TRBD1 identical over 9 bases. J gave up 8 bases and V 10 bases, and 5 bases lay outside the gene matches. The V gene's germline CDR1 is SNHLY and CDR2 FYNNEI. The CDR3 covers 11 residues. CDR3 region: CATPGQGGYTF. CDR3 in DNA: TGTGCCACCCCGGGACAGGGAGGCTACACCTTC.

CDR3 amino acids: CASSFEVTGELFF. The CDR3 DNA sequence: TGTGCCAGCAGCTTTGAAGTGACCGGGGAGCTGTTTTTT. V gene TRBV11-2 combines with J gene TRBJ2-2; no reliable D call. The CDR3 consists of 13 residues. V was clipped by 3 bases and J by 5 bases, with 7 bases between them. The V gene's germline CDR1 is SGHAT and CDR2 FQNNGV.